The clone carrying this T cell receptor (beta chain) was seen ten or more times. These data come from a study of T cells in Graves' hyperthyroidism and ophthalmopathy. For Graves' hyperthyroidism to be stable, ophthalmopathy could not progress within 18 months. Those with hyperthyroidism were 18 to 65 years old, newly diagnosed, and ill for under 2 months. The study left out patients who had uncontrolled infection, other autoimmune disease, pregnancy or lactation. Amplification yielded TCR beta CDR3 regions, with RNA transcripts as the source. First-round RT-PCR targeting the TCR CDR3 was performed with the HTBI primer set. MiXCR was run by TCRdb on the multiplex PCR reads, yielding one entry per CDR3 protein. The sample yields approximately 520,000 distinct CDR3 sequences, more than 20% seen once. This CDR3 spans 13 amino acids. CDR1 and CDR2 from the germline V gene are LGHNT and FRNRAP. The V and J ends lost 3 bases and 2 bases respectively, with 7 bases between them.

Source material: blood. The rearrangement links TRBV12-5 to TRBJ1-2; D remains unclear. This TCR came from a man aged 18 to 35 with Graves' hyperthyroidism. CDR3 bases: TGTGCTAGTGGTTTTGGGCACAACTATGGCTACACCTTC. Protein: CASGFGHNYGYTF.